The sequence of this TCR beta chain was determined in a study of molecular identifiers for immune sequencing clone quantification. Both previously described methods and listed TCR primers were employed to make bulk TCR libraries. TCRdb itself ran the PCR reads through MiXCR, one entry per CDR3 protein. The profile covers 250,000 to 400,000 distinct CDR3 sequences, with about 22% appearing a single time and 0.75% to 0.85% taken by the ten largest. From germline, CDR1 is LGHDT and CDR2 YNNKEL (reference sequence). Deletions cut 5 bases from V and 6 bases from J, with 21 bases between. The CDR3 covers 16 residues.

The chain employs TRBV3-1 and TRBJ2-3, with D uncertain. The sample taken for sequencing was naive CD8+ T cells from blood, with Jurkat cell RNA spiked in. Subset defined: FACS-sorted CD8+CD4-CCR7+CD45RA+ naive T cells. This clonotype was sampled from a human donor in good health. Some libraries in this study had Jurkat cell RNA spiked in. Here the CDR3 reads CASSDISSRASDTQYF. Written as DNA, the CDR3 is TGTGCCAGCAGCGACATCTCTAGTCGGGCCTCGGATACGCAGTATTTT.